Described below is a single TCR beta chain sequence and its context. Antigen specificity is unknown. Investigators reverse transcribed all isolated RNA, so they sequenced expressed TCRB transcripts. The method was immunoSEQ multiplex PCR; TCRdb's version includes in-frame clones alone and lacks a portion of them. The sample yields hundreds of thousands of clones, less than 20% seen once. This record belongs to a study of beta chain features in type 1 diabetes. Study findings and constraints: The naive, central memory and Treg TCRB repertoires looked more alike in patients than they did in healthy donors. In these data, an HLA type influence on TCRB rearrangement remained unresolved. Over-representation of high TCR-expressing cells was a possible consequence of cDNA sequencing.

CDR1 and CDR2 from the germline V gene are MDHEN and SYDVKM. V dropped 1 base and J dropped 2; count of bases not matched to a gene: 5. This CDR3 region has 18 residues. Material for sequencing was naive CD4+ T cells from blood. The chain employs TRBV28 and TRBJ2-5; TRBD2 matches 15 bases. This TCR derives from a man aged 18-30 years in good health. Here the CDR3 reads CASSLFGLAGGMQETQYF. CDR3 nucleotide sequence: TGTGCCAGCAGTTTATTCGGACTAGCGGGGGGGATGCAAGAGACCCAGTACTTC.